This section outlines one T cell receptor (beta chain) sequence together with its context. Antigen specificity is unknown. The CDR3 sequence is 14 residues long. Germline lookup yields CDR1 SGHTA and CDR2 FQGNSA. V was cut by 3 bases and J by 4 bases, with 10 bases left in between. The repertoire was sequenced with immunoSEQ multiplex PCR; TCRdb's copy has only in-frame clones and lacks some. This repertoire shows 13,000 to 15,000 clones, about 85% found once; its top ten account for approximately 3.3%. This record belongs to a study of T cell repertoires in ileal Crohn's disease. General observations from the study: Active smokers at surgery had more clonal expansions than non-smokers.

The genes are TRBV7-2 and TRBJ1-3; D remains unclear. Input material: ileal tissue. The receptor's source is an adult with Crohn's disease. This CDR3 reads CASSFGSLGNTIYF. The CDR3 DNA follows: TGTGCCAGCAGCTTCGGGAGCCTCGGAAACACCATATATTTT.